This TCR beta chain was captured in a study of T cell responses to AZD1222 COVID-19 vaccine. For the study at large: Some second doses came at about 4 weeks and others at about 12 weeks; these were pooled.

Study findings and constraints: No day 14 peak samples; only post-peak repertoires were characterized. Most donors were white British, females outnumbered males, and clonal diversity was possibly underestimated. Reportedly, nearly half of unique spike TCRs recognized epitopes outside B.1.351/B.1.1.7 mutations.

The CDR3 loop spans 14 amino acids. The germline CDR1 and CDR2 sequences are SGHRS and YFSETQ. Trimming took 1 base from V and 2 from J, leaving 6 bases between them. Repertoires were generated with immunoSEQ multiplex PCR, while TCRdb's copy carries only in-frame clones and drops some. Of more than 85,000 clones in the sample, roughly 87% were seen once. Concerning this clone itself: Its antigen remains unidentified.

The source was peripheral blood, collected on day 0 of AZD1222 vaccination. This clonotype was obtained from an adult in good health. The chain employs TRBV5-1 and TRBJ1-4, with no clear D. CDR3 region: CASSLLWTNEKLFF. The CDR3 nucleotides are TGCGCCAGCAGCTTGTTGTGGACTAATGAAAAACTGTTTTTT.